The 10 T cell receptor beta chains reported below all come from one sample, sequenced in a study of blood T cell repertoires in COVID-19 (dated by TCRdb to 2019 to 2021). Library generation was performed with the immunoSEQ multiplex PCR assay. TCRdb obtained this table from immuneACCESS and retained in-frame rearrangements with V and J assigned. These tables miss some clones; where compared with another copy, unresolved V genes account for less than half of the shortfall, and the remainder is unexplained. The sample includes approximately 23,000 clones, with roughly 88% observed a single time. The ten largest make up roughly 2.5% of the sample. The sequenced sample was peripheral blood. The receptor source for this set is a man between 65 and 85 years old with acute or convalescent COVID-19.

This rearrangement joins TRBV6-5 to TRBJ2-3; D may be TRBD1 (6 bases). Looked up from germline, CDR1 is MNHEY and CDR2 is SVGAGI. The CDR3 runs 16 residues. V lost 2 bases, J lost 3 bases, and 15 bases lay in between. The CDR3 is CASSYTRQAYTDTQYF. CDR3 DNA: TGTGCCAGCAGTTACACCAGACAGGCCTATACAGATACGCAGTATTTT.

The chain recombines TRBV7-3 with TRBJ2-7; TRBD2 aligns across 7 bases. V lost 1 base and J lost 6; bases outside the gene matches: 3. Germline CDR1 SGHTA, CDR2 FQGTGA. The CDR3 is 13 residues long. For the CDR3, the DNA is TGTGCCAGCAGCTTAAAGGGAGGGTCCGAGCAGTACTTC. It yields the protein CASSLKGGSEQYF.

This sequence joins TRBV6-6 and TRBJ2-7, with D perhaps TRBD1 (6 bases). Per germline, CDR1 MNHNY and CDR2 SVGAGI (reference sequence). Trimming removed 5 bases from V and 6 bases from J, with 17 bases in between. This CDR3 contains 14 residues. CDR3 sequence reads: CASSPRQDKGEQYF. The DNA for the CDR3 is TGTGCCAGCAGTCCCCGACAGGATAAAGGCGAGCAGTACTTC.

The genes are TRBV6-6 and TRBJ2-2; 7 bases are a match to TRBD2. The CDR3 extends over 15 amino acids. Germline V CDR1 and CDR2: MNHNY, SVGAGI (reference sequence). V dropped 0 bases and J dropped 6; count of bases not matched to a gene: 4. The CDR3 region is CASSYSSLAAGELFF. In DNA form, the CDR3 reads TGTGCCAGCAGTTACTCGAGCCTAGCGGCCGGGGAGCTGTTTTTT.

CDR3 residues: CASSSSGINQPQHF. The CDR3 nucleotides are TGTGCCAGCAGTTCTTCCGGGATCAATCAGCCCCAGCATTTT. The V and J genes are TRBV27 and TRBJ1-5; D unclear. The germline gives CDR1 MNHEY, CDR2 SMNVEV (reference sequence). The V and J ends lost 4 bases and 3 bases respectively, with 10 bases between them. The CDR3 runs to 14 residues.

The chain joins TRBV19 to TRBJ1-6; D perhaps matches TRBD1 (6 bases). V lost 4 bases, J lost 9 bases, and 7 bases lay in between. CDR1 and CDR2 (germline): LNHDA, SQIVND (reference sequence). CDR3 length: 12 residues. The chain's CDR3 is CASSTGVSPLHF. Here the CDR3 DNA reads TGTGCCAGTAGTACAGGGGTTTCACCCCTCCACTTT.

The chain recombines TRBV19 with TRBJ1-5; TRBD1 aligns across 9 bases. CDR1 and CDR2 (germline): LNHDA, SQIVND (reference sequence). The length of the CDR3 is 17 residues. V trimming: 6 bases; J trimming: 1 base; junction bases outside the gene matches: 10. In DNA form, the CDR3 reads TGTGCCAGTAGCCACCGTAGGACAGGGGCGAGCAATCAGCCCCAGCATTTT. It yields the protein CASSHRRTGASNQPQHF.

The V and J genes are TRBV24-1 and TRBJ2-3; perhaps TRBD2 as D (6 bases). Germline CDR1 reads KGHDR; CDR2 reads SFDVKD. V lost 4 bases to trimming and J lost 1 base, with 14 bases between them. This CDR3 spans 16 amino acids. CDR3 bases: TGTGCCACCAGTGACCCGCTAGCGCAGGGCACAGATACGCAGTATTTT. Its protein is CATSDPLAQGTDTQYF.

This chain uses TRBV25-1 with TRBJ1-5; no firm D call. V was pared by 4 bases and J by 1 base, with 8 bases between. Germline V gene lookup returns CDR1 MGHDK and CDR2 SYGVNS. The CDR3 is 14 amino acids. In DNA, the CDR3 is TGTGCCAGCAGTGGCCCCGGGAGCAATCAGCCCCAGCATTTT. This translates into CASSGPGSNQPQHF. Full variable domain (missing parts from reference TRBV25-1 and TRBJ1-5): EADIYQTPRYLVIGTGKKITLECSQTMGHDKMYWYQQDPGMELHLIHYSYGVNSTEKGDLSSESTVSRIRTEHFPLTLESARPSHTSQYLCASSGPGSNQPQHFGDGTRLSIL.

The rearrangement joins TRBV25-1 to TRBJ1-6, with D tentatively TRBD1 (5 bases). Germline lookup yields CDR1 MGHDK and CDR2 SYGVNS. There are 17 residues in the CDR3. Deletions cut 2 bases from V and 1 base from J, with 12 bases between. Here the CDR3 DNA reads TGTGCCAGCAGTGAAATGGGGAGGGGATCCTATAATTCACCCCTCCACTTT. Its protein product is CASSEMGRGSYNSPLHF.